This section outlines one T cell receptor beta chain sequence together with its context. Antigen specificity is unknown. These donors were members of the roughly 120-subject validation cohort, a group separate from the approximately 640-subject first cohort. This sample is drawn from a study of cytomegalovirus exposure and HLA in healthy donors. The overall study: A subsequent analysis stated that the approximately 120 validation repertoires were run on the same platform as the approximately 710 first-cohort repertoires.

V shed 0 bases, J shed 8 bases, and the junction held 4 bases outside the gene matches. Germline V gene sequence: CDR1 SGHTA, CDR2 FQGNSA. There are 16 residues in the CDR3. Findings and limits, study-wide: Specificity for CMV antigens was confirmed in vitro for a few of the CMV-associated chains. A later analysis found first-cohort TCR clusters tended to co-occur in the 95 to 150 validation repertoires.

The table came from immunoSEQ multiplex PCR; TCRdb's copy has only in-frame clones and leaves some out. The sample includes 150,000 to 200,000 clones, around nine tenths of them seen just once. The TCR was taken from a man in his thirties or forties in good health and CMV-seropositive. The chain is built from TRBV7-2 and TRBJ2-1, with 13 bases that match TRBD2. The sample consisted of PBMCs. CDR3 in DNA: TGTGCCAGCAGCTTAGCGACTAGCGGGAGGATTTATGAGCAGTTCTTC. Amino acid sequence: CASSLATSGRIYEQFF. The full variable domain, its missing parts supplied by reference TRBV7-2 and TRBJ2-1, is GAGVSQSPSNKVTEKGKDVELRCDPISGHTALYWYRQSLGQGLEFLIYFQGNSAPDKSGLPSDRFSAERTGGSVSTLTIQRTQQEDSAVYLCASSLATSGRIYEQFFGPGTRLTVL.